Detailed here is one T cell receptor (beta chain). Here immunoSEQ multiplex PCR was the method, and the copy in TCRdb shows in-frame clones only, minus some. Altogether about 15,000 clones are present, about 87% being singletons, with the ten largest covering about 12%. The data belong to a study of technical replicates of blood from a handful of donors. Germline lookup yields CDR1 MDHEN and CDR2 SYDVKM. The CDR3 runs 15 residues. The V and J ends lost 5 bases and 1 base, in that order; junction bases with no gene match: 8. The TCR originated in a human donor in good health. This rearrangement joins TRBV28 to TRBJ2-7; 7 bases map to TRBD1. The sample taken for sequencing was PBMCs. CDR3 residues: CASSRVGQESYEQYF. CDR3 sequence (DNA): TGTGCCAGCAGTAGGGTAGGACAGGAGTCCTACGAGCAGTACTTC.